These T cell receptor beta chains were read from a single sample in a study of shared clonotypes between healthy human individuals. The repertoire was sequenced with immunoSEQ multiplex PCR; TCRdb's copy has only in-frame clones and lacks some. The table has about 2.3 million clones, 92% seen once; the top ten hold roughly 0.34%. Specimen: naive CD4+ T cells from PBMCs. These receptors were collected from a man between 18 and 35 years old in good health. Some clones in this sample may be carry-over from other donors' samples. The CDR3 runs from the conserved cysteine through the conserved F or W.

15 TRBV5-6 CASGPRDRASQVLTF
17 TRBV11-3 CASSHKSGGTLYNEQFF
15 TRBV28 CASSYPGARPSEQYF
15 TRBV5-4 CASSLASGSRYEQFF
16 TRBV5-4 CASSPRTGENYNEQFF
14 TRBV9 CASSVDSSGRMEFF
15 TRBV4-3 CASSQGQGSTDTQYF
13 TRBV19 CASSIKRDRGKKF
16 TRBV28 CASSIGTKSADYGYTF
18 TRBV28 CASSLSGTGGRTKETQYF
13 TRBV15 CATSTGLVYEQYF
15 TRBV2 CASSPSYLAKNIQYF
15 TRBV10-2 CASGSGGPRAGELFF
13 TRBV10-3 CAITGQGGMEQFF
13 TRBV2 CASSEQGSKSYTF
12 TRBV6-5 CARSLTGAEAFF
15 TRBV25-1 CASSELGSGRGEQYF
15 TRBV5-1 CASSKGTGVFYEQYF
15 TRBV11-3 CASSLREGKAGELFF
16 TRBV11-2 CASSSSGINEQETQYF
13 TRBV28 CASIGHEAYEQYF
13 TRBV18 CASSRETSGTQYF
15 TRBV2 CASSGEGRSNQPQHF
14 TRBV19 CASSTGQGAYEQYF
15 TRBV15 CATSRESGYYNEQFF
13 TRBV18 CASSDGSLGEQYF
14 TRBV4-1 CASSQELMNYGYTF
13 TRBV5-1 CASTRVSGETQYF
13 TRBV30 CAWTNGFAHEQYF
14 TRBV19 CARNPTWGGTEAFF
14 TRBV28 CASSLRGLSYEQYF
15 TRBV4-1 CASSLPGVTQETQYF
17 TRBV29-1 CSVERGLAGRGTGELFF
15 TRBV7-2 CASSLGGRSTDTQYF
12 TRBV5-6 CASSLDSDTQYF
14 TRBV5-1 CASSLGIQGGGYTF
13 TRBV5-1 CASRTQAQETQYF
14 TRBV4-1 CASSQGQGVNTQYF
13 TRBV6-6 CASSYSMVHEQFF
15 TRBV18 CASSPSGFGDQPQHF
15 TRBV7-2 CASSRLARETDTQYF
13 TRBV19 CASTGLAGGEQYF
15 TRBV12-2 CASRLGTGPLEKLFF
15 TRBV5-4 CASSLDRATGNTIYF
17 TRBV9 CASSVEGPSAIYNEQFF
16 TRBV4-1 CASSQARTSGQETQYF
17 TRBV28 CASSWRTWGAAKNIQYF
15 TRBV5-4 CASSRGLTGTDEQFF
11 TRBV11-2 CASSLRDEQFF
16 TRBV7-2 CASSHRAGQAGYEQYF
15 TRBV30 CAWSVRDRGGAEAFF
16 TRBV5-4 CASSPPGTGEAATQYF
16 TRBV7-3 CASSLTGVRVNSPLHF